The entry below gives a single TCR beta chain sequence along with its context. One entry per CDR3 protein, called by TCRdb with MiXCR from the 5' RACE reads. The sample comprises nearly 350,000 distinct CDR3 sequences, 10% to 15% of which are singletons, and 20% to 25% rests with the top ten. The data originate from a study of T-cell memory formation after mild COVID-19. CDR1 KGHDR and CDR2 SFDVKD come from the germline V gene. The CDR3 length is 14 residues. Deletions cut 3 bases from V and 7 bases from J, with 11 bases between. The chain combines TRBV24-1 with TRBJ2-2; D unresolved. The clonotype was recovered from a man aged 18-30 years who had mild COVID-19 (a few samples of this study predate the infection). Cell type and time point are not known. Sequenced: PBMCs or a T cell subset sorted from them (not recorded which). The CDR3 DNA follows: TGTGCCACCAGTGATATCCAGGTTCACGGGGAGCTGTTTTTT. It translates to CATSDIQVHGELFF.